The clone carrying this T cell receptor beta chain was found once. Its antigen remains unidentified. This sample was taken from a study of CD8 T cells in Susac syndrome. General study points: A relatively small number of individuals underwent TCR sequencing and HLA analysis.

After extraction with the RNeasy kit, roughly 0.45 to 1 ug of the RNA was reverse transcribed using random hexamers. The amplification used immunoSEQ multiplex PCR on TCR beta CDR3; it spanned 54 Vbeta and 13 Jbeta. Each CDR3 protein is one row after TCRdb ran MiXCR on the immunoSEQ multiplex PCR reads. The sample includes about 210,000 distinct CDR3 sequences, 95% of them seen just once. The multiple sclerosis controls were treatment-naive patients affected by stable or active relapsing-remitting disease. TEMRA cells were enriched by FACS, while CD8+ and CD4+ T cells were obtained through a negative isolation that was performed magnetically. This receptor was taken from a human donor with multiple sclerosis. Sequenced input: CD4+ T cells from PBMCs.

CDR3 coding DNA: TGCAGTGCTAGAGGCCGGGTCCTAGAGGGCAATGAGCAGTTCTTC. It translates to CSARGRVLEGNEQFF. The V gene is TRBV20-1, the J gene TRBJ2-1, with a possible D match to TRBD2 (5 bases). Germline CDR1 reads DFQATT; CDR2 reads SNEGSKA (reference sequence). The CDR3 spans 15 residues. Trimming removed 1 base from V and 6 bases from J, with 16 bases in between.